The source of this T cell receptor (beta chain) is a study of technical replicates of blood from a few donors. This clone turned up a few times. V was pared by 3 bases and J by 1 base, with 7 bases between. The CDR3 has 14 residues. The germline CDR1 and CDR2 sequences are SEHNR and FQNEAQ (reference sequence). This table comes from immunoSEQ multiplex PCR, and its TCRdb copy is limited to in-frame clones, with some not included. The sample carries approximately 15,000 clones, roughly 84% recorded once. The chain carries TRBV7-9 and TRBJ1-3; possible D gene TRBD1, 5 bases. Sequenced sample: PBMCs. This sequence originates from a human donor in good health. CDR3 sequence: CASSFQGSGNTIYF. For the CDR3, the DNA is TGTGCCAGCAGCTTCCAGGGTTCTGGAAACACCATATATTTT.